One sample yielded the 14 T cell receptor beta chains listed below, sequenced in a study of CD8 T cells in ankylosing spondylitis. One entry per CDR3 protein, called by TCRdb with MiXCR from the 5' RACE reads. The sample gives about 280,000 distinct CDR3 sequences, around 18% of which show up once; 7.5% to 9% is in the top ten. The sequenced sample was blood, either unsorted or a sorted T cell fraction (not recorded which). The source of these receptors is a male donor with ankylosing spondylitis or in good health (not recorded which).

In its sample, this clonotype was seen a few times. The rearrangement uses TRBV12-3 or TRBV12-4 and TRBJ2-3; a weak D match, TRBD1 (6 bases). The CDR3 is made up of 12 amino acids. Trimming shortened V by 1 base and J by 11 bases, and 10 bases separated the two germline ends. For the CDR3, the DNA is TGTGCCAGCAGTTTAGACCCAGGGGAGCAGTATTTT. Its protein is CASSLDPGEQYF.

The CDR3 region is CASSETAPLEAFF. The DNA for the CDR3 is TGCGCCAGCAGTGAGACAGCCCCTCTTGAAGCTTTCTTT. The chain combines TRBV10-2 with TRBJ1-1, with D unclear. The germline V and J ends were trimmed by 2 bases and 7 bases, with 11 bases remaining between them. The CDR3 has 13 residues. Germline loops: CDR1 WSHSY, CDR2 SAAADI.

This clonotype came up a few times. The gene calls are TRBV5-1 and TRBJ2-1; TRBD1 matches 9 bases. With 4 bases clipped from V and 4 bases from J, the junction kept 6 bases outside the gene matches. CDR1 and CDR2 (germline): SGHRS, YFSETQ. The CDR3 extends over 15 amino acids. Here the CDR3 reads CASSLRTGVYNEQFF. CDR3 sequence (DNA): TGCGCCAGCAGCCTACGGACAGGGGTATACAATGAGCAGTTCTTC.

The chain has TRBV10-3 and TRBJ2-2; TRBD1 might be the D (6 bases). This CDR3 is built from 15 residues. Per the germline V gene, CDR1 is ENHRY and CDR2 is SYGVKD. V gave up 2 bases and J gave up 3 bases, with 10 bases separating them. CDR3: CAISESQGHTGELFF. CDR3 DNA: TGTGCCATCAGTGAGAGTCAGGGGCACACCGGGGAGCTGTTTTTT.

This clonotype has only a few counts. CDR3 coding DNA: TGTGCCAGCAGCGTAGGGCCAACTAGCACAGATACGCAGTATTTT. Translating gives CASSVGPTSTDTQYF. J is TRBJ2-3 and V is TRBV9, with D uncertain. The V end lost 0 bases, the J end lost 0 bases, and 8 bases lay between the germline ends. Germline V lookup: CDR1 SGDLS, CDR2 YYNGEE. The CDR3 is made up of 15 amino acids.

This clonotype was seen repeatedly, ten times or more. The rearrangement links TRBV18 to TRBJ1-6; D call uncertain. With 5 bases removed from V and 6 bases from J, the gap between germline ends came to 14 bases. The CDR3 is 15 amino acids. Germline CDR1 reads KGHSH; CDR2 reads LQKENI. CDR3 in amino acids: CASSTGMGFNSPLHF. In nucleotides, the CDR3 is TGTGCCAGCTCAACGGGGATGGGGTTTAATTCACCCCTCCACTTT.

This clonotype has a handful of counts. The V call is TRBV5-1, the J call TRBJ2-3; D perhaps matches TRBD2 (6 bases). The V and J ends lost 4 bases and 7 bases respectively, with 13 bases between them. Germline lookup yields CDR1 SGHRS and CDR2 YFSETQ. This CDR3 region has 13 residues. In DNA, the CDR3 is TGCGCCAGCAGCCTCCCGGAGGGATATACGCAGTATTTT. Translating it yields CASSLPEGYTQYF.

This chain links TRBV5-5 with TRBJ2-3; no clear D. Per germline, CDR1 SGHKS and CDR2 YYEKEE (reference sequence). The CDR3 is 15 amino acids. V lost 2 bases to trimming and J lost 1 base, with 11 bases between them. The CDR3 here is CASSLLLLGTDTQYF. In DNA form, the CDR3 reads TGTGCCAGCAGCTTATTACTATTAGGCACAGATACGCAGTATTTT.

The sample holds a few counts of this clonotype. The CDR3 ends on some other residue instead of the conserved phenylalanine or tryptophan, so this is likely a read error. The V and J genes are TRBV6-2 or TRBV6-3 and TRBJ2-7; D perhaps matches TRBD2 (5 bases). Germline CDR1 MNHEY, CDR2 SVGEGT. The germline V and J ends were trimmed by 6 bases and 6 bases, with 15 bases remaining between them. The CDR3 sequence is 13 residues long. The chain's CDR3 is CASSPDYASEQYA. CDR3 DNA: TGTGCCAGCAGCCCAGACTACGCCTCCGAGCAGTACGCC.

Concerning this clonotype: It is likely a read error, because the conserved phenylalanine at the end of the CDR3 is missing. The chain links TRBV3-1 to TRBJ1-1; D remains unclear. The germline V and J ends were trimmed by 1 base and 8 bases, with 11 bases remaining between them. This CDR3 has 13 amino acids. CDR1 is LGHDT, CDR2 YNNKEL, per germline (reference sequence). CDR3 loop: CASSQGGFWEAFL. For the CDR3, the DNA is TGTGCCAGCAGCCAAGGTGGTTTCTGGGAAGCTTTCCTT.

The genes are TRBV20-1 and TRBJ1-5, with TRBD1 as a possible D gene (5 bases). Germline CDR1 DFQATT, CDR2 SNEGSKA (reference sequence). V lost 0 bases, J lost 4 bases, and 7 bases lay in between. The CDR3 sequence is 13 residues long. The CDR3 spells CSARETVNQPQHF. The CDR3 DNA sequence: TGCAGTGCTAGAGAGACAGTAAATCAGCCCCAGCATTTT.

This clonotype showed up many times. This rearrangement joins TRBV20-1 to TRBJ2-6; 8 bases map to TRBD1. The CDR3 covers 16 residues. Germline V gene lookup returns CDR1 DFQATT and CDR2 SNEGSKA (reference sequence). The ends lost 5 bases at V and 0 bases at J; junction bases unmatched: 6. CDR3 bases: TGCAGTGCTTGGACAGGGCACACCTCTGGGGCCAACGTCCTGACTTTC. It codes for CSAWTGHTSGANVLTF.

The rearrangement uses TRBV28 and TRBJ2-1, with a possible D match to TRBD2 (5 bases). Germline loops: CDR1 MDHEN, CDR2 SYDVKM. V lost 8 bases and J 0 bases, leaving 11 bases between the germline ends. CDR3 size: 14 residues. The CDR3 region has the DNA TGTGCCAGCCGAGTGGGGAGCTCCTACAATGAGCAGTTCTTC. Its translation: CASRVGSSYNEQFF.

This CDR3 is CASSKSGTGQETQYF. The CDR3 DNA reads as TGCGCCAGCAGCAAATCCGGGACAGGACAAGAGACCCAGTACTTC. The V call is TRBV5-1, the J call TRBJ2-5; 8 bases agree with TRBD1. This CDR3 has 15 amino acids. Germline values: CDR1 SGHRS, CDR2 YFSETQ. J lost 2 bases, V lost 4 bases, and 7 bases had no gene match.